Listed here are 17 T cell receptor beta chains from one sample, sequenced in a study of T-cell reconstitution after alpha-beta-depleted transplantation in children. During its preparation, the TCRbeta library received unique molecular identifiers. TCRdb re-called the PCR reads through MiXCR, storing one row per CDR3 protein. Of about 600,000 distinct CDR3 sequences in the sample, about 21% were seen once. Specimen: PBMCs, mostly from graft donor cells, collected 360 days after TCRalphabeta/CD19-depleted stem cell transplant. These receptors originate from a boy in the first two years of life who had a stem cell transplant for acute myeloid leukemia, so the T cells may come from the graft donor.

This CDR3 is CASSWGAHQPQHF. As DNA, the CDR3 is TGTGCCAGCAGTTGGGGGGCCCATCAGCCCCAGCATTTT. The chain uses TRBV12-3 or TRBV12-4 and TRBJ1-5, with a possible D match to TRBD1 (6 bases). The CDR3 extends over 13 amino acids. The ends were cut back, 4 bases at V and 5 bases at J, with 9 bases in the middle.

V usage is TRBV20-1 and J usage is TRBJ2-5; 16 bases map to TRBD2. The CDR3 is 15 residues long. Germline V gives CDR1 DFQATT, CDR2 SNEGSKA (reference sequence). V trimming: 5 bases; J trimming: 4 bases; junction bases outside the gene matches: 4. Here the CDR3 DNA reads TGCAGTGCTGGGACTAGCGGGGGGGGGTCAGAGACCCAGTACTTC. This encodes CSAGTSGGGSETQYF.

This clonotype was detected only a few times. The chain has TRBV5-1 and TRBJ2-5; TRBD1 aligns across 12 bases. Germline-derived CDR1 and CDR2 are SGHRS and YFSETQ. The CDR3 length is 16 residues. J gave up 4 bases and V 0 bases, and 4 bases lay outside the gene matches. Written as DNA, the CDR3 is TGCGCCAGCAGCTTGGGGGACAGGGGGCGAGGAGAGACCCAGTACTTC. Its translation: CASSLGDRGRGETQYF.

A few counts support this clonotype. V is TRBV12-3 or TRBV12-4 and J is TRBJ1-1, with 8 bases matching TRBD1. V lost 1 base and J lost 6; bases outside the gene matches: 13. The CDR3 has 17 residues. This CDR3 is CASSLGGGGTGGSEAFF. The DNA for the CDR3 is TGTGCCAGCAGTTTAGGTGGCGGGGGGACAGGAGGCTCTGAAGCTTTCTTT.

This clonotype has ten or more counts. The CDR3 DNA reads TGTGCCATCAGTGATAGGACTAGCGGGGGACAAGCCTACGAGCAGTACTTC. Protein product: CAISDRTSGGQAYEQYF. V usage is TRBV10-3 and J usage is TRBJ2-7; TRBD2 agrees at 13 bases. This CDR3 is 17 amino acids long. Losses at the gene ends were 3 bases for V and 2 bases for J; bases not matched to a gene: 7. CDR1 is ENHRY, CDR2 SYGVKD, per germline.

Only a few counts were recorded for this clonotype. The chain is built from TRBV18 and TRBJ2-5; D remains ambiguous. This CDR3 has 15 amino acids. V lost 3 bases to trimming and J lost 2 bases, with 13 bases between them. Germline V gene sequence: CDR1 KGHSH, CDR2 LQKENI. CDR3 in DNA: TGTGCCAGCTCACCGGTGTCCACCGAACAAGAGACCCAGTACTTC. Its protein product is CASSPVSTEQETQYF. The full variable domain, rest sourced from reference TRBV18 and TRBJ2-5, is NAGVMQNPRHLVRRRGQEARLRCSPMKGHSHVYWYRQLPEEGLKFMVYLQKENIIDESGMPKERFSAEFPKEGPSILRIQQVVRGDSAAYFCASSPVSTEQETQYFGPGTRLLVL.

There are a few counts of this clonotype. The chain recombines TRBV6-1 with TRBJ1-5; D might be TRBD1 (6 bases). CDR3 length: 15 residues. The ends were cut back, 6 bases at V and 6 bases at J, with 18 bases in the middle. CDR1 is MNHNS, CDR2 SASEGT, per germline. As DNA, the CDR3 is TGTGCCAGCAGCCTAGACAGGTACCCTGGTCAGCCCCAGCATTTT. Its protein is CASSLDRYPGQPQHF.

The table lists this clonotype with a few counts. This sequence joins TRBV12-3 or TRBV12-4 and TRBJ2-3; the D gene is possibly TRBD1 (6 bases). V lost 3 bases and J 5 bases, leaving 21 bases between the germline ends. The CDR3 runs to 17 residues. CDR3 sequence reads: CASSFSGSRGARDTQYF. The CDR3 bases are TGTGCCAGCAGTTTCTCGGGGAGCAGGGGAGCGAGAGATACGCAGTATTTT.

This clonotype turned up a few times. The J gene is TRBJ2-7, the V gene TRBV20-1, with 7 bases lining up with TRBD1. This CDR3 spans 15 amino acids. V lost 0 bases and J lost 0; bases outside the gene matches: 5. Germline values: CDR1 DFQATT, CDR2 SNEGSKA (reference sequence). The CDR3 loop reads CSARDPQGSSYEQYV. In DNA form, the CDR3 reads TGCAGTGCTAGAGATCCACAGGGGAGCTCCTACGAGCAGTACGTC.

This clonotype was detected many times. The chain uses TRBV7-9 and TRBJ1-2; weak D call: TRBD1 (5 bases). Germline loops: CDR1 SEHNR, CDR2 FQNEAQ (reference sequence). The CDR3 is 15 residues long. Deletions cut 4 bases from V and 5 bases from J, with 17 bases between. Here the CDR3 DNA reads TGTGCCAGCAGCTCCAGGACAACGGCCGTTTATGGCTACACCTTC. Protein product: CASSSRTTAVYGYTF.

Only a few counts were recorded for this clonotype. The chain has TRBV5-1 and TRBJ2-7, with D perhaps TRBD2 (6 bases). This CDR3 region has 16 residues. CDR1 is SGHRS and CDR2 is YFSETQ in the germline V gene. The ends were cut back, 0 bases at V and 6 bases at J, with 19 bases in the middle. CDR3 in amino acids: CASSLEGTLDTFEQYV. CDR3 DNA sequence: TGCGCCAGCAGCTTGGAGGGGACTCTCGATACCTTCGAGCAGTACGTC.

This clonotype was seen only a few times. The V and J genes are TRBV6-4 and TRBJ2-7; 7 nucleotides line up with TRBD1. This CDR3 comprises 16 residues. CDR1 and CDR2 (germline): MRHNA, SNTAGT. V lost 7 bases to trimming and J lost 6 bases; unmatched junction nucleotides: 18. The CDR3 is CASINMTRRSGGEQYF. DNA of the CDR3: TGTGCCAGCATTAATATGACGCGGCGTTCAGGGGGCGAGCAGTACTTC.

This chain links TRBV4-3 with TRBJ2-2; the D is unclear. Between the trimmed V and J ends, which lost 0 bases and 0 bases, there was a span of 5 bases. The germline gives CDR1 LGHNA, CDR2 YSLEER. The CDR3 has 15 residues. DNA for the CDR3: TGCGCCAGCAGCCAAGAGGAGCCGAACACCGGGGAGCTGTTTTTT. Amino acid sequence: CASSQEEPNTGELFF.

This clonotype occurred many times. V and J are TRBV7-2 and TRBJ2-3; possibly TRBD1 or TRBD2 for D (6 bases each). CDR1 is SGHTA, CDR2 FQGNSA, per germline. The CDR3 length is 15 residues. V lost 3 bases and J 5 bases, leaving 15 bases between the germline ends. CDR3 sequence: CASSFAGGREDTQYF. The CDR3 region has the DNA TGTGCCAGCAGCTTCGCCGGGGGCCGGGAAGATACGCAGTATTTT.

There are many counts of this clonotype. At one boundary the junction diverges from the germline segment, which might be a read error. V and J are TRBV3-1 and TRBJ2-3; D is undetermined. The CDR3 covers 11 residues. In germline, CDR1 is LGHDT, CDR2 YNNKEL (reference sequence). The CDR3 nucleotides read TGCGCCAGCAGCCAATCGGATACGCAGTATTTT. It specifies CASSQSDTQYF.

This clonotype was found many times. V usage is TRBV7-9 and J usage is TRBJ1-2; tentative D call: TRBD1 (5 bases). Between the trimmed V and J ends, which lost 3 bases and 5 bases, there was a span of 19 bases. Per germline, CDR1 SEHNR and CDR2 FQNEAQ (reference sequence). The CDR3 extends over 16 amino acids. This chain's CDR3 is CASSLREGLKNYGYTF. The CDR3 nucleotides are TGTGCCAGCAGCTTGAGAGAGGGACTAAAAAATTATGGCTACACCTTC. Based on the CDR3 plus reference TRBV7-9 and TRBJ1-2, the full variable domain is DTGVSQNPRHKITKRGQNVTFRCDPISEHNRLYWYRQTLGQGPEFLTYFQNEAQLEKSRLLSDRFSAERPKGSFSTLEIQRTEQGDSAMYLCASSLREGLKNYGYTFGSGTRLTVV.

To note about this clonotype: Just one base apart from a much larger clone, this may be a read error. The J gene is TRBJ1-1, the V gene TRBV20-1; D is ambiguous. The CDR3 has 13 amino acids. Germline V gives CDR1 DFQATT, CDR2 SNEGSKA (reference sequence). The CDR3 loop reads CCARVFPYTEAFF. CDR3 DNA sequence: TGCTGTGCTAGAGTATTCCCCTACACTGAAGCTTTCTTT.